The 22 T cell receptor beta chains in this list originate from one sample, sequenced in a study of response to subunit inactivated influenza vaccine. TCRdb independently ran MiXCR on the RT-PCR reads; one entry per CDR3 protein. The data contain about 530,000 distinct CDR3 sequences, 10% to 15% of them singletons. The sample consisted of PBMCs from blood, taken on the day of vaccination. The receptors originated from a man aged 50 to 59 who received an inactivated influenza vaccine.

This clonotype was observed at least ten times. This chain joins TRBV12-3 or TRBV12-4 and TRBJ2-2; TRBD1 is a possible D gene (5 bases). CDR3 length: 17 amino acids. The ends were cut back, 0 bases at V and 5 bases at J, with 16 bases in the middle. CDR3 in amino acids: CASSLARQSLRTGELFF. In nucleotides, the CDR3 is TGTGCCAGCAGTTTAGCGCGACAGTCCCTTAGAACCGGGGAGCTGTTTTTT.

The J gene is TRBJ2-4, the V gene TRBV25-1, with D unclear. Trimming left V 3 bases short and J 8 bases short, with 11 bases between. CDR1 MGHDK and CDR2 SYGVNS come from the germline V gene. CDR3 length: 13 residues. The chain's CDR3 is CASSEGAGYIQYF. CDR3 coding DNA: TGTGCCAGCAGTGAGGGTGCAGGTTACATTCAGTACTTC.

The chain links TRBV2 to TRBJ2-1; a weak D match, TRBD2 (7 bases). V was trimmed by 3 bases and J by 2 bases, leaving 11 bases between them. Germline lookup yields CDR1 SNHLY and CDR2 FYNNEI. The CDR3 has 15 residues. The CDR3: CASSDGGGPYNEQFF. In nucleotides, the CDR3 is TGTGCCAGCAGTGATGGGGGGGGGCCCTACAATGAGCAGTTCTTC.

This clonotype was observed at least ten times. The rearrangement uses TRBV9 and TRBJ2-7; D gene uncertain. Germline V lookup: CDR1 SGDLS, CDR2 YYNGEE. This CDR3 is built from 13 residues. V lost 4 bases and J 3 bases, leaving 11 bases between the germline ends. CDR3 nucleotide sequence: TGTGCCAGCAGCCGGTTGGGTAGCTACGAGCAGTACTTC. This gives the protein CASSRLGSYEQYF.

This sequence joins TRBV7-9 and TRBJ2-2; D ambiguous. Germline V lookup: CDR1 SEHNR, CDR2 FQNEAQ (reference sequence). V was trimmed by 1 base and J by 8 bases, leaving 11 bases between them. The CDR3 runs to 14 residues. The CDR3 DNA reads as TGTGCCAGCAGCTTAGATCGTTCACCAGGGGAGCTGTTTTTT. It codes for CASSLDRSPGELFF.

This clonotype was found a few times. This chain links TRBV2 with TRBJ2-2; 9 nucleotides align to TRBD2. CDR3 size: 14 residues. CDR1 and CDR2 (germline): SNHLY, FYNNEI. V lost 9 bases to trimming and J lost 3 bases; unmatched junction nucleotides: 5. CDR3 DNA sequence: TGTGCCAGTACCACTAGCGGGTACACCGGGGAGCTGTTTTTT. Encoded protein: CASTTSGYTGELFF.

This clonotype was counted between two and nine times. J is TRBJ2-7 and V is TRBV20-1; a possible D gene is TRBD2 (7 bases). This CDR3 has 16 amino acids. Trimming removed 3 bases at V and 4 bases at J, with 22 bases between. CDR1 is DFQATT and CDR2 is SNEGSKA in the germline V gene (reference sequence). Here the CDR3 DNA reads TGCAGTGCTAGGGGCGCTGGCGGGGGCGCCCAGTACGAGCAGTACTTC. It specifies CSARGAGGGAQYEQYF.

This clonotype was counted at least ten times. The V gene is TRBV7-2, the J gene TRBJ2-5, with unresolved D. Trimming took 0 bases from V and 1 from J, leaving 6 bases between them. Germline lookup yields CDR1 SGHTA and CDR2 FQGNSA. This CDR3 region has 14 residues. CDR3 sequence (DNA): TGTGCCAGCAGCTTAGCCGGCAGCCAAGAGACCCAGTACTTC. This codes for CASSLAGSQETQYF.

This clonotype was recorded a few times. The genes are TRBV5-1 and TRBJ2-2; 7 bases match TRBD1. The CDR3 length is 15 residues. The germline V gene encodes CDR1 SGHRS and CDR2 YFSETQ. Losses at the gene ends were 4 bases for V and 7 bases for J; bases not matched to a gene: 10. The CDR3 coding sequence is TGCGCCAGCAGCCGTAGCAACAGGGGAATCGGGGAGCTGTTTTTT. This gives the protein CASSRSNRGIGELFF.

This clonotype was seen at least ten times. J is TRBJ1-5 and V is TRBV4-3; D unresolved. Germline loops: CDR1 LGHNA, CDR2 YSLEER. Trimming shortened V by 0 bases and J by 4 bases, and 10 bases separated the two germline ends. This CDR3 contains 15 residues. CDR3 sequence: CASSQDSDGNQPQHF. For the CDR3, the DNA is TGCGCCAGCAGCCAAGATAGCGACGGGAATCAGCCCCAGCATTTT.

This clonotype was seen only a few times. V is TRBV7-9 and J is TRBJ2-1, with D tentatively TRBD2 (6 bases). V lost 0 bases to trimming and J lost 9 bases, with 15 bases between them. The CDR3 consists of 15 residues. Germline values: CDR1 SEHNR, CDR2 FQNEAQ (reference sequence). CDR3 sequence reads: CASSLAGGEAGEQFF. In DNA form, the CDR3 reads TGTGCCAGCAGCTTAGCGGGAGGAGAAGCGGGTGAGCAGTTCTTC. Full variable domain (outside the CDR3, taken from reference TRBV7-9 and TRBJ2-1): DTGVSQNPRHKITKRGQNVTFRCDPISEHNRLYWYRQTLGQGPEFLTYFQNEAQLEKSRLLSDRFSAERPKGSFSTLEIQRTEQGDSAMYLCASSLAGGEAGEQFFGPGTRLTVL.

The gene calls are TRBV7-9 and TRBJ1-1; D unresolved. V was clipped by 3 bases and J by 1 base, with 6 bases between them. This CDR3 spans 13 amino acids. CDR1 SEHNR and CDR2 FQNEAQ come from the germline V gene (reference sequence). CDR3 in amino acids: CASSFEENTEAFF. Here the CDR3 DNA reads TGTGCCAGCAGCTTCGAAGAGAACACTGAAGCTTTCTTT.

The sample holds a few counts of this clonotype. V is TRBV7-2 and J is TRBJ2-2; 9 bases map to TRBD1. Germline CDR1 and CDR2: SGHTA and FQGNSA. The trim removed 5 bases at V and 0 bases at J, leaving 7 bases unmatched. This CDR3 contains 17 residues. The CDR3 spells CASSTRDRAANTGELFF. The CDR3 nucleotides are TGTGCCAGCAGCACCCGGGACAGGGCTGCGAACACCGGGGAGCTGTTTTTT.

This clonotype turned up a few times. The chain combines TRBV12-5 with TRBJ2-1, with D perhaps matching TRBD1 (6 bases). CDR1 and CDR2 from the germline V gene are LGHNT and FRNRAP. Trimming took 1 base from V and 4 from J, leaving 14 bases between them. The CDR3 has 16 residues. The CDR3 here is CASGLAHPTGYNEQFF. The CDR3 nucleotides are TGTGCTAGTGGTTTGGCGCACCCGACAGGTTACAATGAGCAGTTCTTC.

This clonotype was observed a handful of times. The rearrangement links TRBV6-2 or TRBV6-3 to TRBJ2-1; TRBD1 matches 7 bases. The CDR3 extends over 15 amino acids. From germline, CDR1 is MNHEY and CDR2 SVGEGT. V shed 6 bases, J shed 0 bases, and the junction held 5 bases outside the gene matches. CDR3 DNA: TGTGCCAGCAGGTTGACAGGGAGCTCCTACAATGAGCAGTTCTTC. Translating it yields CASRLTGSSYNEQFF.

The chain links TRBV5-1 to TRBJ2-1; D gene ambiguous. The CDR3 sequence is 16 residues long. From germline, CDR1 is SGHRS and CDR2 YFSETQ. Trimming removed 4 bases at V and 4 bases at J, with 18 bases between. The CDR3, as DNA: TGCGCCAGCAGCACCAGGTTTTCCCTTACTTACAATGAGCAGTTCTTC. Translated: CASSTRFSLTYNEQFF.

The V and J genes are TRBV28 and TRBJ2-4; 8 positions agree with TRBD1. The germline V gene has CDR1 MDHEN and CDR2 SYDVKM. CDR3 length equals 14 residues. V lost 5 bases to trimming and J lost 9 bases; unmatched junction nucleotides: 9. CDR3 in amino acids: CASSDRGVATIQYF. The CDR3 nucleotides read TGTGCCAGCAGTGACAGGGGTGTTGCGACCATTCAGTACTTC.

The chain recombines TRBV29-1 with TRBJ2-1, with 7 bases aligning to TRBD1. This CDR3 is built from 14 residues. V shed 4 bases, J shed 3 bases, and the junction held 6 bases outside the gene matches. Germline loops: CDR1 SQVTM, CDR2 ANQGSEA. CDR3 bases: TGCAGCGTTGGACGAGGGGGCTTCTACAATGAGCAGTTCTTC. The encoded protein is CSVGRGGFYNEQFF.

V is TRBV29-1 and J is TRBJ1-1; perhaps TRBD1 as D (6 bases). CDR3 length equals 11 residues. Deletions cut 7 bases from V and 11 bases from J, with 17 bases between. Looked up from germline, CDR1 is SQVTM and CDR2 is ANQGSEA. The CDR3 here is CSGSSGAAAFF. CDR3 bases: TGCAGCGGCTCGTCGGGGGCTGCGGCTTTCTTT.

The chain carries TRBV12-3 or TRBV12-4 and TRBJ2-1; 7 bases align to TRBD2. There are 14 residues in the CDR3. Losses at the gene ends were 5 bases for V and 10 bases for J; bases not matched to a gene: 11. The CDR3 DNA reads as TGTGCCAGCAGTCCTCGGCGCGCGGGGGACGAGCAGTTCTTC. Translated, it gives CASSPRRAGDEQFF.

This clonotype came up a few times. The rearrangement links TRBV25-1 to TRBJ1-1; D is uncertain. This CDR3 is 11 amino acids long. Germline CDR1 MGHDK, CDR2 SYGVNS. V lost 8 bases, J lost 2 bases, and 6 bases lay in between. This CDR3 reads CASGPNTEAFF. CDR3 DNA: TGTGCCAGCGGGCCTAACACTGAAGCTTTCTTT.

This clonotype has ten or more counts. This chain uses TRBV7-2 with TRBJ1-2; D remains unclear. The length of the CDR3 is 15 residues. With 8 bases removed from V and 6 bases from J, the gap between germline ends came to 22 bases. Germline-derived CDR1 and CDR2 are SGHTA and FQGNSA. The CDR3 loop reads CASASRVLTSNGYTF. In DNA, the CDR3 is TGTGCCAGCGCTTCCCGGGTCTTAACCTCAAATGGCTACACCTTC. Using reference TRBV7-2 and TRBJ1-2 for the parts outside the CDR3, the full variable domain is GAGVSQSPSNKVTEKGKDVELRCDPISGHTALYWYRQSLGQGLEFLIYFQGNSAPDKSGLPSDRFSAERTGGSVSTLTIQRTQQEDSAVYLCASASRVLTSNGYTFGSGTRLTVV.